These 20 T cell receptor beta chains came from one sample sequenced in a study of T-cell reconstitution after alpha-beta-depleted transplantation in children. Unique molecular identifiers were built into the TCRbeta library. TCRdb re-called the PCR reads with MiXCR, one entry per CDR3 protein. The sample lists about 400,000 distinct CDR3 sequences, just over 20% occurring once. Here the sequenced sample was PBMCs from the stem cell graft donor, taken from the stem cell graft. The source of these receptors is a human donor who donated a stem cell graft to a child with acute myeloid leukemia.

This clonotype turned up a few times. This sequence joins TRBV13 and TRBJ2-1, with TRBD1 matching 7 bases. This CDR3 has 16 residues. CDR1 is PRHDT, CDR2 FYEKMQ, per germline (reference sequence). Trimming removed 5 bases from V and 8 bases from J; junction bases left unmatched: 15. CDR3 coding DNA: TGTGCCAGCAGCCACCTGGCAGGGGGAAGGGGCTATGAGCAGTTCTTC. Translating gives CASSHLAGGRGYEQFF.

The genes are TRBV12-3 or TRBV12-4 and TRBJ2-7; a possible D gene is TRBD2 (6 bases). The CDR3 length is 16 residues. Trimming cost V 3 bases and J 3 bases, with 18 bases left between them. The CDR3 loop reads CASSFSPGRGVYEQYF. In DNA form, the CDR3 reads TGTGCCAGCAGTTTCTCCCCGGGCCGCGGGGTCTACGAGCAGTACTTC.

The V call is TRBV19, the J call TRBJ2-3; TRBD1 matches at 9 bases. Germline CDR1 reads LNHDA; CDR2 reads SQIVND (reference sequence). This CDR3 has 15 residues. J gave up 3 bases and V 4 bases, and 5 bases lay outside the gene matches. In nucleotides, the CDR3 is TGTGCCAGTAGTACTCCGGGACAGGGAACAGATACGCAGTATTTT. The encoded protein is CASSTPGQGTDTQYF.

The chain employs TRBV5-1 and TRBJ1-1; the D gene is possibly TRBD1 (6 bases). The ends were cut back, 0 bases at V and 3 bases at J, with 12 bases in the middle. This CDR3 comprises 15 residues. Per germline, CDR1 SGHRS and CDR2 YFSETQ. CDR3 loop: CASSLAPGADTEAFF. The DNA of the CDR3 is TGCGCCAGCAGCTTGGCCCCAGGGGCGGACACTGAAGCTTTCTTT.

The chain links TRBV28 to TRBJ2-3; TRBD1 matches at 9 bases. From germline, CDR1 is MDHEN and CDR2 SYDVKM. Trimming removed 7 bases from V and 3 bases from J; junction bases left unmatched: 8. The CDR3 contains 15 residues. CDR3 loop: CASKLDRGATDTQYF. The CDR3 DNA reads TGTGCCAGCAAACTGGACAGGGGTGCAACAGATACGCAGTATTTT.

The DNA for the CDR3 is TGTGCCAGCAGCGTACAGGGGGCCTACGAGCAGTACTTC. Protein sequence: CASSVQGAYEQYF. V and J are TRBV9 and TRBJ2-7; 7 bases agree with TRBD1. V shed 1 base, J shed 2 bases, and the junction held 0 bases outside the gene matches. This CDR3 region has 13 residues. Per germline, CDR1 SGDLS and CDR2 YYNGEE.

This clonotype was seen repeatedly, ten times or more. V and J are TRBV12-3 or TRBV12-4 and TRBJ2-3; weak D call: TRBD2 (5 bases). The CDR3 runs to 12 residues. V gave up 8 bases and J gave up 5 bases, with 11 bases separating them. DNA for the CDR3: TGTGCCAGCGGGGAGTTCGGAGATACGCAGTATTTT. Translation: CASGEFGDTQYF.

The CDR3 sequence is CASSNPGRHNEQFF. CDR3 bases: TGCGCCAGCAGCAACCCCGGGCGTCACAATGAGCAGTTCTTC. The rearrangement uses TRBV5-1 and TRBJ2-1, with D uncertain. Germline assignment: CDR1 SGHRS and CDR2 YFSETQ. The CDR3 runs to 14 residues. The V end lost 4 bases, the J end lost 5 bases, and 13 bases lay between the germline ends.

There are a few counts of this clonotype. The genes are TRBV28 and TRBJ2-3; 13 positions match TRBD2. Trimming took 3 bases from V and 5 from J; bases not matched to a gene: 2. Germline V gene sequence: CDR1 MDHEN, CDR2 SYDVKM. The CDR3 sequence is 15 residues long. CDR3 bases: TGTGCCAGCAGTTTCACTAGCGGGAGGGGAGATACGCAGTATTTT. Translating gives CASSFTSGRGDTQYF.

This clonotype was counted between two and nine times. The CDR3 spells CASSPQGDYYEQYF. The CDR3 region has the DNA TGTGCCAGCTCACCTCAGGGCGACTACTACGAGCAGTACTTC. The chain couples TRBV18 to TRBJ2-7; D may match TRBD1 or TRBD2 (5 bases each). This CDR3 comprises 14 residues. CDR1 KGHSH and CDR2 LQKENI come from the germline V gene. Trimming left V 3 bases short and J 3 bases short, with 12 bases between.

The CDR3 sequence is CASSEGAGSTDTQYF. CDR3 nucleotides: TGTGCCAGCAGTGAAGGGGCGGGGAGCACAGATACGCAGTATTTT. The chain carries TRBV6-4 and TRBJ2-3; weak D call: TRBD2 (6 bases). Germline V gives CDR1 MRHNA, CDR2 SNTAGT. There are 15 residues in the CDR3. V lost 3 bases, J lost 0 bases, and 10 bases lay in between.

Here the CDR3 reads CASSVDQEAPSYEQYF. Here the CDR3 DNA reads TGTGCCAGCAGCGTAGATCAGGAGGCCCCGTCCTACGAGCAGTACTTC. The chain links TRBV9 to TRBJ2-7; D may be TRBD2 (5 bases). The CDR3 sequence is 16 residues long. Between the trimmed V and J ends, which lost 0 bases and 1 base, there was a span of 14 bases. CDR1 is SGDLS and CDR2 is YYNGEE in the germline V gene.

This clonotype was counted only a few times. The chain couples TRBV28 to TRBJ2-7, with D possibly matching TRBD2 (5 bases). CDR3 size: 14 residues. Looked up from germline, CDR1 is MDHEN and CDR2 is SYDVKM. With 6 bases removed from V and 2 bases from J, the gap between germline ends came to 14 bases. The CDR3 spells CASRPSGDPYEQYF. The DNA for the CDR3 is TGTGCCAGCAGACCCAGCGGAGACCCCTACGAGCAGTACTTC.

V is TRBV2 and J is TRBJ2-1, with 8 bases matching TRBD2. The CDR3 sequence is 17 residues long. The junction had 11 bases not matched to a gene; V was cut back by 7 bases and J by 0 bases. CDR1 and CDR2 from the germline V gene are SNHLY and FYNNEI. This CDR3 is CASTRALAASSYNEQFF. The CDR3 DNA follows: TGTGCCAGCACCCGGGCACTAGCGGCGAGCTCCTACAATGAGCAGTTCTTC.

This clonotype has at least ten counts. One end of the junction is discordant with germline, which a read error may explain. The V call is TRBV15, the J call TRBJ2-5; TRBD2 matches at 9 bases. The CDR3 extends over 13 amino acids. Germline CDR1 is LNHNV and CDR2 is YYDKDF (reference sequence). The CDR3: CATSSWGRTSVSF. CDR3 DNA sequence: TGTGCCACCAGCAGTTGGGGTAGGACTAGCGTCAGCTTC.

As to this clonotype: Since a much larger clone is just one base distant, this may be a read error. J is TRBJ2-3 and V is TRBV10-3, with 11 bases fitting TRBD1. The germline V gene encodes CDR1 ENHRY and CDR2 SYGVKD. V gave up 6 bases and J gave up 8 bases; unmatched junction bases: 7. The CDR3 contains 14 residues. CDR3 residues: CAISFGQGAPTQYF. The CDR3 DNA reads TGTGCCATCAGCTTCGGACAGGGGGCTCCTACGCAGTATTTT.

The chain combines TRBV20-1 with TRBJ1-1, with a possible D match to TRBD1 (5 bases). The V end was cut by 6 bases, the J end by 4 bases, with 12 bases between. The CDR3 extends over 12 amino acids. Germline assignment: CDR1 DFQATT and CDR2 SNEGSKA (reference sequence). This chain's CDR3 is CSAIRGATEAFF. Written as DNA, the CDR3 is TGCAGTGCGATTAGGGGAGCCACTGAAGCTTTCTTT.

This chain links TRBV29-1 with TRBJ1-4, with D maybe TRBD1 (6 bases). The CDR3 length is 14 residues. Trimming left V 6 bases short and J 8 bases short, with 19 bases between. Germline V lookup: CDR1 SQVTM, CDR2 ANQGSEA. The CDR3 sequence is CSVAKGGNREKLFF. The CDR3 bases are TGCAGCGTCGCAAAAGGGGGGAATCGGGAAAAACTGTTTTTT.

The gene calls are TRBV7-9 and TRBJ2-3, with a tentative D call TRBD1 (6 bases). V lost 5 bases and J 4 bases, leaving 13 bases between the germline ends. In germline, CDR1 is SEHNR, CDR2 FQNEAQ (reference sequence). The CDR3 length is 14 residues. This CDR3 is CASSRWDIPDTQYF. CDR3 in DNA: TGTGCCAGCAGCCGATGGGACATCCCAGATACGCAGTATTTT. Full variable domain (outside the CDR3, taken from reference TRBV7-9 and TRBJ2-3): DTGVSQNPRHKITKRGQNVTFRCDPISEHNRLYWYRQTLGQGPEFLTYFQNEAQLEKSRLLSDRFSAERPKGSFSTLEIQRTEQGDSAMYLCASSRWDIPDTQYFGPGTRLTVL.

This clonotype was found many times. The gene calls are TRBV4-1 and TRBJ2-3; possible D gene TRBD2, 5 bases. The V end was cut by 0 bases, the J end by 2 bases, with 9 bases between. CDR1 and CDR2 (germline): MGHRA, YSYEKL. This CDR3 is 15 amino acids long. Here the CDR3 reads CASSQDPAVTDTQYF. The CDR3 bases are TGCGCCAGCAGCCAAGATCCAGCGGTCACAGATACGCAGTATTTT.